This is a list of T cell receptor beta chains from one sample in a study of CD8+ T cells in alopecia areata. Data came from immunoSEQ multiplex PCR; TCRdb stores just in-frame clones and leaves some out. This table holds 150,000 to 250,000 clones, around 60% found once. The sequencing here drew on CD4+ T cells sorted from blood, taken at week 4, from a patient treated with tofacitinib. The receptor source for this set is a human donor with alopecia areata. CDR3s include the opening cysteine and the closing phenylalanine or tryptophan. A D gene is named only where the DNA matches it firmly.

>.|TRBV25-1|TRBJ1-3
CASTPGYSGNTIYF
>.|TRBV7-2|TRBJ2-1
CASSFETGNEQFF
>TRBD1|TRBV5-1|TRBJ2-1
CASSLGEKGQGDSEQFF
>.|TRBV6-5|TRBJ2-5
CASSYSRTRLTQYF
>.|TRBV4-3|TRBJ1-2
CASSQGAQGYGYTF
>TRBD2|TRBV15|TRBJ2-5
CATSGSREGETQYF
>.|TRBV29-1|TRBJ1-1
CSHRRTMNTEAFF
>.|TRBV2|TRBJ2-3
CASSEWDRGTDTQYF
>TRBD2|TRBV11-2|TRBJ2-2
CASSPGGALTGELFF
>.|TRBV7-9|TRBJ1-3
CASMRHSGNTIYF
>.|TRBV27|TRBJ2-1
CASCKAADLRYNEQFF
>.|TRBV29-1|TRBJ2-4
CSVYQTTQNIQYF
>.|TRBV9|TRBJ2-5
CASSDGLSPALRTQYF
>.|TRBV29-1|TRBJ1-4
CSVEDGRVREKLFF
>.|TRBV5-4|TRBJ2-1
CASSRLAQGVGNEQFF
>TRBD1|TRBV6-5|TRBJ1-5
CASSPDRILAQPQHF
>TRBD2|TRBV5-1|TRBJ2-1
CASSSSGVDNEQFF
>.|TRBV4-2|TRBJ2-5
CASSPGAGGETQYF
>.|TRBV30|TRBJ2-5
CAWSYSDASETQYF
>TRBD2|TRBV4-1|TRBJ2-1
CASSQASGLATLRSYNEQFF
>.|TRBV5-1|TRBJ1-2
CASSQPGRYYTF
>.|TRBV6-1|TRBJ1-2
CASTRGGGGGYGYTF
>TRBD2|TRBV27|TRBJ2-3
CASSLLAGNTDTQYF
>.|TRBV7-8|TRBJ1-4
CASSLERQGREKLFF
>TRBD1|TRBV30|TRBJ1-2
CAWRGTGDGYTF
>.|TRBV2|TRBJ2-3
CASSAARGRTDTQYF
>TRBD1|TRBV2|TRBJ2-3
CASSSGTGRWTQYF
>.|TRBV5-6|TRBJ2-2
CASSLRTPTDTGELFF
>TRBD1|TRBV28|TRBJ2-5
CASCPGQQETQYF
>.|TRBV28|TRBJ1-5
CASRKPGTFEQPQHF
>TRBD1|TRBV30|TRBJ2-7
CAWTKIPQGANLQYF
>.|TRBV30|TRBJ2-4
CAWSGVDLAKNIQYF
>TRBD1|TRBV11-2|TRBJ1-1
CASSMGQPNTEAFF
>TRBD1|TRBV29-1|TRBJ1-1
CSVQGGAGNTEAFF
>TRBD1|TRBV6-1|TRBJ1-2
CATLTGFGYTF
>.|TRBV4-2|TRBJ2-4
CASSQSGRLPSDIQYF
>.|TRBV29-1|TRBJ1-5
CSVATEPNQPQHF
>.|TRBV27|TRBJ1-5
CASSLYPGPQHF
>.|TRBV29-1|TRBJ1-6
CSASSGQTDSPLHF
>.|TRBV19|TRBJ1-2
CASSREGARSYGYTF
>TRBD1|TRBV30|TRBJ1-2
CAWSGTGPYGYTF
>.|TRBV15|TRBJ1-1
CATSREGGMTEAFF
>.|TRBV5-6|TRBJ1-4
CASSLSFGNEKLFF
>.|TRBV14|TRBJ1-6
CASSQDIGRRNSPLHF
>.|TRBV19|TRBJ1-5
CASSIGEGRPQHF
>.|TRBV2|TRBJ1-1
CASIAGVMNTEAFF
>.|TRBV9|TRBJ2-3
CASSVDGSSTDTQYF
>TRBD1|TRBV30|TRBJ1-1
CAWSQTGGMNTEAFF
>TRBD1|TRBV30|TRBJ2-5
CAWRVIGGVQETQYF
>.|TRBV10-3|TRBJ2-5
CAISGSDLETQYF
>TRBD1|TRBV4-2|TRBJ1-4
CASSQQPGQGYEKLFF
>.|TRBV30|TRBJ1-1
CAWRIRGHTEAFF